This T cell receptor (beta chain) was sequenced for a study of shared clonotypes between healthy human individuals. General observations from the study: Shared clonotypes across all four donors exceeded non-shared ones in generation probability.

CDR1 is SGHRS, CDR2 YFSETQ, per germline. V lost 0 bases and J lost 4, with 11 bases in between. This CDR3 spans 14 amino acids. CD45RA-negative memory and CD45RA+ naive subsets were split from the CD4+ cells. The data were produced by immunoSEQ multiplex PCR, yet TCRdb's version contains in-frame clones alone and is incomplete. The data contain 2 million to 2.5 million clones, almost 96% of them singletons. Regarding this clone: Its antigen remains unknown.

V gene TRBV5-1 combines with J gene TRBJ2-7, with D possibly being TRBD1 (6 bases). The sequenced sample was naive CD4+ T cells sorted from blood. Subset specified: CD45RA+ positively selected. This receptor was taken from a man aged 18-30 years in good health. The CDR3 DNA follows: TGCGCCAGCAGCTTGGCCGGACAGCAATACGAGCAGTACTTC. Amino acids: CASSLAGQQYEQYF.